Listed below are T cell receptor beta chains from one sample, sequenced in a study of cytomegalovirus exposure and HLA in healthy donors. The assay was immunoSEQ multiplex PCR, and TCRdb's table has in-frame clones only and misses some. The sample shows 180,000 or so clones, approximately 86% of them seen only once. Sample: PBMCs. The source is a woman aged 25 to 39 in good health and CMV-seronegative. The CDR3 runs from the conserved cysteine through the conserved F or W. The D gene is left open where the match is weak. Clone size is shown for a subset of rows, as once, few, many or a class of expanded clone.

clone size: -; J gene: TRBJ1-5; D gene: -; V gene: TRBV6-5; CDR3 DNA: TGTGCCAGCAGTTTGGCGGGGAGGGGTCAGCCCCAGCATTTT; CDR3 protein: CASSLAGRGQPQHF
clone size: -; J gene: TRBJ2-1; D gene: TRBD2; V gene: TRBV27; CDR3 DNA: TGTGCCAGCAGTTTAATACTAGCGGGGGGGGTTTCCTACAATGAGCAGTTCTTC; CDR3 protein: CASSLILAGGVSYNEQFF
clone size: -; J gene: TRBJ2-2; D gene: TRBD1; V gene: TRBV28; CDR3 DNA: TGTGCCAGCACTCCACCGGGACAGGGGAACACCGGGGAGCTGTTTTTT; CDR3 protein: CASTPPGQGNTGELFF
clone size: -; J gene: TRBJ2-3; D gene: TRBD2; V gene: TRBV5-6; CDR3 DNA: TGTGCCAGCAGCTTCACAACGGGGGGGCGATTAGATACGCAGTATTTT; CDR3 protein: CASSFTTGGRLDTQYF
clone size: -; J gene: TRBJ1-3; D gene: TRBD1; V gene: TRBV6-1; CDR3 DNA: TGTGCCAGCAGTGGTCGACAGGGGCATTCGGGAAACACCATATATTTT; CDR3 protein: CASSGRQGHSGNTIYF
clone size: -; J gene: TRBJ1-3; D gene: TRBD1; V gene: TRBV28; CDR3 DNA: TGTGCCAGCAGTTTCCTGCTGAGCAGGGGGTCGTTGTCGACTGGAAACACCATATATTTT; CDR3 protein: CASSFLLSRGSLSTGNTIYF
clone size: -; J gene: TRBJ2-7; D gene: -; V gene: TRBV27; CDR3 DNA: TGTGCCAGCAGTTCGTTCAGGGGCGAGCAGTACTTC; CDR3 protein: CASSSFRGEQYF
clone size: -; J gene: TRBJ2-1; D gene: TRBD2; V gene: TRBV7-3; CDR3 DNA: TGTGCCAGCAGCCAGGGACTAGCGGGATACAATGAGCAGTTCTTC; CDR3 protein: CASSQGLAGYNEQFF
clone size: -; J gene: TRBJ2-7; D gene: -; V gene: TRBV7-9; CDR3 DNA: TGTGCCAGCAGCCTGGCAGGGACCTACGAGCAGTACTTC; CDR3 protein: CASSLAGTYEQYF
clone size: -; J gene: TRBJ2-1; D gene: TRBD1; V gene: TRBV2; CDR3 DNA: TGTGCCAGCACCTTACTTCCGGGGACAGGGGAGTTCTTC; CDR3 protein: CASTLLPGTGEFF
clone size: -; J gene: TRBJ1-2; D gene: -; V gene: TRBV28; CDR3 DNA: TGTGCCAGCAGTGAGGGCCAAGCTAACTATGGCTACACCTTC; CDR3 protein: CASSEGQANYGYTF
clone size: -; J gene: TRBJ2-7; D gene: -; V gene: TRBV4-1; CDR3 DNA: TGCGCCAGCAGCCAAGAACGAGGCTCCTACGAGCAGTACTTC; CDR3 protein: CASSQERGSYEQYF
clone size: -; J gene: TRBJ2-7; D gene: -; V gene: TRBV5-1; CDR3 DNA: TGCGCCAGCAGCTGGGGGACGGACAGCGAGCAGTACTTC; CDR3 protein: CASSWGTDSEQYF
clone size: -; J gene: TRBJ1-2; D gene: -; V gene: TRBV5-5; CDR3 DNA: TGTGCCAGCAGCTTTCAACAGGGAAGGGGTGGCTACACCTTC; CDR3 protein: CASSFQQGRGGYTF
clone size: -; J gene: TRBJ2-2; D gene: -; V gene: TRBV6-1; CDR3 DNA: TGTGCCAGCAAGATTGGAGGGACAGCCACCGGGGAGCTGTTTTTT; CDR3 protein: CASKIGGTATGELFF
clone size: -; J gene: TRBJ2-3; D gene: TRBD1; V gene: TRBV27; CDR3 DNA: TGTGCCAGCAGTTTCTGGGACAGATACACAGATACGCAGTATTTT; CDR3 protein: CASSFWDRYTDTQYF
clone size: -; J gene: TRBJ2-1; D gene: TRBD1; V gene: TRBV5-1; CDR3 DNA: TGCGCCAGCAGCCTGGACAGGGGAAGAAATGAGCAGTTCTTC; CDR3 protein: CASSLDRGRNEQFF
clone size: -; J gene: TRBJ2-7; D gene: TRBD2; V gene: TRBV25-1; CDR3 DNA: TGTGCCAGTGGGGCGGCGGGAGGAACCTACGAGCAGTACTTC; CDR3 protein: CASGAAGGTYEQYF
clone size: -; J gene: TRBJ2-3; D gene: TRBD2; V gene: TRBV7-9; CDR3 DNA: TGTTCCAGCAGCTTCCCCCTCGCGGGAGCCAGCACAGATACGCAGTATTTT; CDR3 protein: CSSSFPLAGASTDTQYF
clone size: -; J gene: TRBJ2-5; D gene: -; V gene: TRBV6-1; CDR3 DNA: TGTGCCAGCAGTGGCCGCGGAGCGGTCAGAACGGGGACCCAGTACTTC; CDR3 protein: CASSGRGAVRTGTQYF
clone size: few; J gene: TRBJ1-2; D gene: -; V gene: TRBV2; CDR3 DNA: TGTGCCAGCAGTGGGCTCTCCTATGGCTACACCTTC; CDR3 protein: CASSGLSYGYTF
clone size: -; J gene: TRBJ2-5; D gene: TRBD2; V gene: TRBV5-1; CDR3 DNA: TGCGCCAGCAGCTTGGGCCAGGCCAGGGAGGGGGAGACCCAGTACTTC; CDR3 protein: CASSLGQAREGETQYF
clone size: -; J gene: TRBJ1-6; D gene: TRBD1; V gene: TRBV19; CDR3 DNA: TGTGCCAGTAGACCGCCGGGACAGGGCCTTAATTCACCCCTCCACTTT; CDR3 protein: CASRPPGQGLNSPLHF
clone size: -; J gene: TRBJ2-7; D gene: -; V gene: TRBV2; CDR3 DNA: TGTGCCAGCAGTGGAGTTCTCTCCTACGAGCAGTACTTC; CDR3 protein: CASSGVLSYEQYF
clone size: -; J gene: TRBJ2-5; D gene: TRBD2; V gene: TRBV18; CDR3 DNA: TGTGCCAGCTCACCACAACGTCCGGGAGGTTATGTACAGATCCAGTACTTC; CDR3 protein: CASSPQRPGGYVQIQYF
clone size: -; J gene: TRBJ2-1; D gene: TRBD2; V gene: TRBV7-2; CDR3 DNA: TGTGCCAGCAGCTTAACCAGACTAGCGGGAGTGTTACATGAGCAGTTCTTC; CDR3 protein: CASSLTRLAGVLHEQFF
clone size: -; J gene: TRBJ2-7; D gene: TRBD2; V gene: TRBV30; CDR3 DNA: TGTGCCTGGAGCCACGGGGGGGAGCAGTACTTC; CDR3 protein: CAWSHGGEQYF
clone size: -; J gene: TRBJ1-5; D gene: -; V gene: TRBV5-1; CDR3 DNA: TGCGCCAGCAGCTGGGGGGAGAACCAGCCCCAGCATTTT; CDR3 protein: CASSWGENQPQHF
clone size: -; J gene: TRBJ2-4; D gene: TRBD1; V gene: TRBV19; CDR3 DNA: TGTGCCAGTAGTATAGCCCCAAGAACAGGGGTTGGGGCCAAAAACATTCAGTACTTC; CDR3 protein: CASSIAPRTGVGAKNIQYF